The rows below give T cell receptor beta chains drawn from one sample of a study of beta chain features in type 1 diabetes. TCRdb's copy holds only in-frame clones and misses some; the assay was immunoSEQ multiplex PCR. The sample lists 300,000 to 350,000 clones, less than 10% occurring once. Sequenced sample: central memory CD4+ T cells from blood. The receptor set was obtained from a woman between 18 and 29 years old in good health. Both conserved end residues are part of each CDR3. The order of the fields is clone size, D gene, V gene, J gene, CDR3 length, CDR3 DNA, CDR3 protein. D genes are given only for firm matches. Part of the rows lack a size; the others show once, few, many or a class for expanded clones.

>few|.|TRBV7-2|TRBJ1-2|13
TGTGCCAGCAGCTTATTAGGGGCGCGAGGCTACACCTTC
CASSLLGARGYTF
>.|.|TRBV28|TRBJ2-1|15
TGTGCCAGCAGGTTCGACCCCTACTCCTACAATGAGCAGTTCTTC
CASRFDPYSYNEQFF
>.|TRBD2|TRBV29-1|TRBJ2-3|15
TGCAGCGCCCCGCCTCTAGCGGGAGTTACAGATACGCAGTATTTT
CSAPPLAGVTDTQYF
>.|.|TRBV11-2|TRBJ2-3|17
TGTGCCAGCAGCTTAGCGGGCCCGGCAGCGGGCACAGATACGCAGTATTTT
CASSLAGPAAGTDTQYF
>.|TRBD2|TRBV5-6|TRBJ2-7|13
TGTGCCAGCACTAGCGGGAGGGCCGGCGAGCAGTACTTC
CASTSGRAGEQYF
>few|TRBD2|TRBV7-2|TRBJ2-3|15
TGTGCCAGCAGCCCAGGACTAGCGAACACAGATACGCAGTATTTT
CASSPGLANTDTQYF
>many|.|TRBV21-1|TRBJ2-1|13
TGTGCCAGCACAGGGGGCAACGGCAATGAGCAGTTCTTC
CASTGGNGNEQFF
>many|.|TRBV28|TRBJ2-7|16
TGTGCCAGCAGCACTCAACGGGACATGAGACCCTACGAGCAGTACTTC
CASSTQRDMRPYEQYF
>.|TRBD2|TRBV7-2|TRBJ2-7|13
TGTGCCAGCAGCCCTCCTAGCGGTTACGAGCAGTACTTC
CASSPPSGYEQYF
>.|TRBD2|TRBV29-1|TRBJ2-7|16
TGCAGCGTTGAAGCGGGGACTAGCGGGAGGTCCTACGAGCAGTACTTC
CSVEAGTSGRSYEQYF
>.|TRBD2|TRBV19|TRBJ2-2|14
TGTGCCAGTAGTATAGCGGGAGGGCCCGGGGAGCTGTTTTTT
CASSIAGGPGELFF
>few|.|TRBV14|TRBJ2-7|14
TGTGCCAGCAGCCAGCGCCAGGGCTGGTACGAGCAGTACTTC
CASSQRQGWYEQYF
>few|.|TRBV9|TRBJ2-5|15
TGTGCCAGCAGCGTAGGCCCGGGATCGGAAGAGACCCAGTACTTC
CASSVGPGSEETQYF
>many|.|TRBV21-1|TRBJ1-5|16
TGTGCCAGCAGGGAATTGGGACAAGACCGAAATCAGCCCCAGCATTTT
CASRELGQDRNQPQHF
>.|.|TRBV5-4|TRBJ2-1|13
TGTGCCAGCATGGGCCAAGTTGGCAATGAGCAGTTCTTC
CASMGQVGNEQFF
>once|TRBD2|TRBV9|TRBJ2-5|15
TGTGCCAGCAGCGTTTATCCTAGCGGCCAAGAGACCCAGTACTTC
CASSVYPSGQETQYF
>.|.|TRBV5-4|TRBJ2-7|13
TGTGCCAGCAGCCGCCGGGACACGGGCGAGCAGTACTTC
CASSRRDTGEQYF
>.|.|TRBV18|TRBJ2-7|15
TGTGCCAGCTCACCACCGGGGGTTGTAAGCTCTGGGCAGTACTTC
CASSPPGVVSSGQYF
>many|.|TRBV28|TRBJ2-6|15
TGTGCCAGCAGTCCCCCACAGGCTGGGGCCAACGTCCTGACTTTC
CASSPPQAGANVLTF
>.|TRBD1|TRBV5-1|TRBJ2-1|14
TGCGCCAGCAGCTTGGGGACAGGGCTTAATGAGCAGTTCTTC
CASSLGTGLNEQFF